The 19 T cell receptor beta chains below were found in one sample sequenced in a study of T cells after yellow fever vaccination. TCRdb reprocessed the 5' RACE reads with MiXCR, giving one entry per CDR3 protein. The sample lists hundreds of thousands of distinct CDR3 sequences, about a fifth occurring once. This material consisted of PBMCs, taken roughly 23 days after the first yellow fever vaccination. The receptors were sampled from a man between 18 and 35 years old who received the YFV17D yellow fever vaccine.

This clonotype came up many times. The J gene is TRBJ2-3, the V gene TRBV5-1, with D perhaps TRBD1 (6 bases). Trimming shortened V by 0 bases and J by 0 bases, and 11 bases separated the two germline ends. This CDR3 spans 16 amino acids. Germline V gives CDR1 SGHRS, CDR2 YFSETQ. The CDR3 sequence is CASSLAGARSTDTQYF. The CDR3 DNA reads TGCGCCAGCAGCTTGGCAGGGGCGAGGAGCACAGATACGCAGTATTTT.

Only a few counts were recorded for this clonotype. V and J are TRBV7-2 and TRBJ1-3, with D hard to call. Germline V lookup: CDR1 SGHTA, CDR2 FQGNSA. The CDR3 is 14 residues long. The ends were cut back, 5 bases at V and 0 bases at J, with 8 bases in the middle. The CDR3 DNA follows: TGTGCCAGCAGCCCTTCGTTCTCTGGAAACACCATATATTTT. This sequence encodes CASSPSFSGNTIYF.

The chain uses TRBV27 and TRBJ1-1; D call uncertain. The V end was cut by 4 bases, the J end by 1 base, with 10 bases between. Germline CDR1 MNHEY, CDR2 SMNVEV (reference sequence). The CDR3 totals 14 residues. The CDR3 is CASSSRNRNTEAFF. The DNA for the CDR3 is TGTGCCAGCAGTTCCCGAAACAGGAACACTGAAGCTTTCTTT.

The chain joins TRBV28 to TRBJ2-3; D not resolved. V shed 6 bases and J shed 11 bases, with 15 bases lying between them. CDR1 and CDR2 from the germline V gene are MDHEN and SYDVKM. This CDR3 spans 12 amino acids. CDR3 nucleotides: TGTGCCAGCAGCTCCCTGGTGTACGGGCAGTATTTT. Its translation is CASSSLVYGQYF.

This clonotype has a count of ten or more. This chain joins TRBV12-3 or TRBV12-4 and TRBJ1-3; D is possibly TRBD1 (5 bases). This CDR3 region has 14 residues. V was shortened by 7 bases and J by 1 base, with 11 bases between the two germline ends. CDR3 bases: TGTGCCAGCAACCCGAGGGGTTCTGGAAACACCATATATTTT. Translated: CASNPRGSGNTIYF.

This clonotype has more than one count but fewer than ten. The genes are TRBV18 and TRBJ2-7; the D is unclear. Between the trimmed V and J ends, which lost 0 bases and 4 bases, there was a span of 10 bases. The CDR3 consists of 14 residues. CDR1 and CDR2 (germline): KGHSH, LQKENI. CDR3 amino acids: CASSPPSSLYEQYF. The DNA for the CDR3 is TGTGCCAGCTCACCACCGTCGTCCCTATACGAGCAGTACTTC.

V is TRBV9 and J is TRBJ2-5; TRBD2 matches 13 bases. In germline, CDR1 is SGDLS, CDR2 YYNGEE. There are 19 residues in the CDR3. Trimming at V came to 0 bases and at J to 4 bases, leaving 12 bases not matched to a gene. The CDR3 protein is CASSVGALAGGPGRETQYF. DNA for the CDR3: TGTGCCAGCAGCGTAGGTGCACTAGCGGGGGGGCCGGGTCGAGAGACCCAGTACTTC.

This clonotype has more than one count but fewer than ten. This chain links TRBV7-2 with TRBJ2-5, with a tentative D call TRBD2 (5 bases). The V end was cut by 2 bases, the J end by 5 bases, with 12 bases between. Germline CDR1 is SGHTA and CDR2 is FQGNSA. The CDR3 sequence is 14 residues long. The CDR3 sequence is CASSLYVASETQYF. The DNA for the CDR3 is TGTGCCAGCAGCTTATATGTGGCTAGCGAGACCCAGTACTTC.

V usage is TRBV5-6 and J usage is TRBJ2-3; D not resolved. V gave up 6 bases and J gave up 4 bases, with 15 bases separating them. CDR3 length equals 14 residues. Germline CDR1 is SGHDT and CDR2 is YYEEEE. CDR3 protein: CASIPGDGADTQYF. CDR3 nucleotide sequence: TGTGCCAGCATTCCGGGCGATGGGGCAGATACGCAGTATTTT.

The chain couples TRBV9 to TRBJ2-1; TRBD1 might be the D (6 bases). The germline CDR1 and CDR2 sequences are SGDLS and YYNGEE. With 1 base removed from V and 5 bases from J, the gap between germline ends came to 13 bases. The length of the CDR3 is 15 residues. The CDR3 sequence is CASSVLGAEDNEQFF. CDR3 sequence (DNA): TGTGCCAGCAGCGTATTGGGGGCGGAGGACAATGAGCAGTTCTTC.

This clonotype has ten or more counts. This chain links TRBV25-1 with TRBJ1-2, with 7 bases matching TRBD1. The CDR3 loop spans 14 amino acids. V gave up 6 bases and J gave up 0 bases; unmatched junction bases: 4. Germline CDR1 is MGHDK and CDR2 is SYGVNS. In nucleotides, the CDR3 is TGTGCCAGCAGCCGGGACAGCTCTAACTATGGCTACACCTTC. Its protein product is CASSRDSSNYGYTF.

Many counts were recorded for this clonotype. V gene TRBV12-3 or TRBV12-4 combines with J gene TRBJ2-5; D ambiguous. The CDR3 consists of 15 residues. V lost 2 bases and J 2 bases, leaving 12 bases between the germline ends. In nucleotides, the CDR3 is TGTGCCAGCAGTTTATTCTTCCCCTCTCAAGAGACCCAGTACTTC. Translating gives CASSLFFPSQETQYF.

This clonotype has more than one count but fewer than ten. V usage is TRBV18 and J usage is TRBJ1-1; maybe TRBD1 (5 bases). The CDR3 is 12 amino acids. V gave up 1 base and J gave up 9 bases, with 9 bases separating them. The germline gives CDR1 KGHSH, CDR2 LQKENI. The chain's CDR3 is CASSPLGRKAFF. CDR3 bases: TGTGCCAGCTCACCACTGGGACGAAAAGCTTTCTTT.

This chain uses TRBV4-1 with TRBJ2-3, with D possibly being TRBD2 (6 bases). Germline V CDR1 and CDR2: MGHRA, YSYEKL. Between the trimmed V and J ends, which lost 4 bases and 4 bases, there was a span of 21 bases. The CDR3 is 17 amino acids. CDR3 nucleotides: TGCGCCAGCAGCCCCCGTCGGGGCGGGGAAGGTGCAGATACGCAGTATTTT. It yields the protein CASSPRRGGEGADTQYF.

This chain uses TRBV18 with TRBJ1-6, with 9 bases lining up with TRBD1. The J segment lost 17 bases and the V segment lost 2 bases, leaving 4 bases of the junction unmatched. CDR3 length: 12 residues. Germline CDR1 KGHSH, CDR2 LQKENI. As DNA, the CDR3 is TGTGCCAGCTCACCAAACCGGGACAGGGTCCACTTT. Its protein product is CASSPNRDRVHF.

This clonotype was observed many times. The CDR3, as DNA: TGTGCCAGCAGCCGGAGTAGCGGGACTCGGGAGACCCAGTACTTC. Translating it yields CASSRSSGTRETQYF. The rearrangement joins TRBV7-3 to TRBJ2-5; 8 positions agree with TRBD2. Germline lookup yields CDR1 SGHTA and CDR2 FQGTGA. Trimming removed 5 bases from V and 5 bases from J; junction bases left unmatched: 10. CDR3 size: 15 residues. Supplemented by reference TRBV7-3 and TRBJ2-5, the full variable domain reads GAGVSQTPSNKVTEKGKYVELRCDPISGHTALYWYRQSLGQGPEFLIYFQGTGAADDSGLPNDRFFAVRPEGSVSTLKIQRTERGDSAVYLCASSRSSGTRETQYFGPGTRLLVL.

The chain joins TRBV29-1 to TRBJ2-7; D is possibly TRBD1 or TRBD2 (6 bases each). Looked up from germline, CDR1 is SQVTM and CDR2 is ANQGSEA. This CDR3 is 12 amino acids long. V dropped 6 bases and J dropped 6 bases, with 15 bases sitting between them. The DNA for the CDR3 is TGCAGCGTGGCAATGGGGGGCAGCGAGCAGTACTTC. It translates to CSVAMGGSEQYF.

The chain is built from TRBV7-2 and TRBJ1-1, with TRBD1 identical over 7 bases. Germline lookup yields CDR1 SGHTA and CDR2 FQGNSA. V was pared by 6 bases and J by 4 bases, with 8 bases of the junction left unmatched. The CDR3 has 14 residues. The CDR3 region has the DNA TGTGCCAGCAGGACAACAGGGGAATCCACTGAAGCTTTCTTT. Translating gives CASRTTGESTEAFF.

This clonotype has only a few counts. The chain uses TRBV7-2 and TRBJ1-4; D is undetermined. The V gene lost 8 bases and the J gene lost 7 bases, with 17 bases spanning the gap. The CDR3 extends over 14 amino acids. Germline CDR1 SGHTA, CDR2 FQGNSA. The CDR3 reads CASQFTSGAEKLFF. As DNA, the CDR3 is TGTGCCAGCCAATTCACATCGGGAGCTGAAAAACTGTTTTTT. The full variable domain, its missing parts supplied by reference TRBV7-2 and TRBJ1-4, is GAGVSQSPSNKVTEKGKDVELRCDPISGHTALYWYRQSLGQGLEFLIYFQGNSAPDKSGLPSDRFSAERTGGSVSTLTIQRTQQEDSAVYLCASQFTSGAEKLFFGSGTQLSVL.